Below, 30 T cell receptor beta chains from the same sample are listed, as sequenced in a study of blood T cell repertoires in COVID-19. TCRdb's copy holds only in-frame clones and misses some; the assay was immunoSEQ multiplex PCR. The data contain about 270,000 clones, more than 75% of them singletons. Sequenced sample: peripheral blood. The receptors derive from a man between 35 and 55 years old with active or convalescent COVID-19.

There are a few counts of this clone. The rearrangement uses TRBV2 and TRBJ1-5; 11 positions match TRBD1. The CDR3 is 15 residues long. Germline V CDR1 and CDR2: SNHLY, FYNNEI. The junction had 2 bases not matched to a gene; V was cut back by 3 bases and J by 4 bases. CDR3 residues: CASSEDRGLNQPQHF. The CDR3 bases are TGTGCCAGCAGTGAGGACAGGGGGCTAAATCAGCCCCAGCATTTT.

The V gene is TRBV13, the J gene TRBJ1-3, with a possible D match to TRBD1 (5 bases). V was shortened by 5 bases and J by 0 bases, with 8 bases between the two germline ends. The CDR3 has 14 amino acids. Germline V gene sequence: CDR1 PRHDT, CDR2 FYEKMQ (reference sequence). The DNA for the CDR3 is TGTGCCAGCAGCCCGACAGCCTCTGGAAACACCATATATTTT. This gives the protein CASSPTASGNTIYF.

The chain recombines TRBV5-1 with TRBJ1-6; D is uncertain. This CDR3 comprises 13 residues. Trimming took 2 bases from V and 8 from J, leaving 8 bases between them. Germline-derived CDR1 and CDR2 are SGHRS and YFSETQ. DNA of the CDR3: TGCGCCAGCAGCTTAACCGGAGATTCACCCCTCCACTTT. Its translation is CASSLTGDSPLHF.

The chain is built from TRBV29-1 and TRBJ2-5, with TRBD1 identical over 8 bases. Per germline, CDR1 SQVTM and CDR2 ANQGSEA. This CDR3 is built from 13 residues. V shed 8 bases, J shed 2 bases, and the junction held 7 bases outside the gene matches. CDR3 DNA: TGCAGCCAAGGGACAGGTACTCAAGAGACCCAGTACTTC. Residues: CSQGTGTQETQYF.

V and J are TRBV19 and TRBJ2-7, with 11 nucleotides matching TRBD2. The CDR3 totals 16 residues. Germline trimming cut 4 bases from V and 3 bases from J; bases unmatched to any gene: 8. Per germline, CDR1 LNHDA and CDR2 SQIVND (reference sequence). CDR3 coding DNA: TGTGCCAGTAGTACCCTCGGACTAGCGGGTAGCTACGAGCAGTACTTC. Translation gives CASSTLGLAGSYEQYF.

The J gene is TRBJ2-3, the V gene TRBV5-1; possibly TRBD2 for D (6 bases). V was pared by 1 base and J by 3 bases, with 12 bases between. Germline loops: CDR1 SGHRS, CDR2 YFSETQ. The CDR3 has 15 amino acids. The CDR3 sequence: CASSLTGRSTDTQYF. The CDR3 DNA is TGCGCCAGCAGCTTGACCGGGAGATCTACAGATACGCAGTATTTT.

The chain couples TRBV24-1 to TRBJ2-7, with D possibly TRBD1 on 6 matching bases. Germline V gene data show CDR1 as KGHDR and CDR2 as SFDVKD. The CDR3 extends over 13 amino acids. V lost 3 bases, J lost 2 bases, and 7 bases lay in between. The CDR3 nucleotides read TGTGCCACCAGTGATCGGACAGCCTACGAGCAGTACTTC. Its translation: CATSDRTAYEQYF.

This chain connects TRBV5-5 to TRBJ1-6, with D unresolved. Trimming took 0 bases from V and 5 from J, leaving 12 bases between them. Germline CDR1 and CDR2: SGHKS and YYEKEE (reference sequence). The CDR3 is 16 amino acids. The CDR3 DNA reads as TGTGCCAGCAGCTTGGTGGGCCGGCGGGATAATTCACCCCTCCACTTT. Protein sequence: CASSLVGRRDNSPLHF.

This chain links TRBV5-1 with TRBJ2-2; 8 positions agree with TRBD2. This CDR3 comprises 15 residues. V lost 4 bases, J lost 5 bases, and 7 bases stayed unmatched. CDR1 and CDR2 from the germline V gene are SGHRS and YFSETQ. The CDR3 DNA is TGCGCCAGCAGCCCAACGGCGGGGGGAACCGGGGAGCTGTTTTTT. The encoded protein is CASSPTAGGTGELFF.

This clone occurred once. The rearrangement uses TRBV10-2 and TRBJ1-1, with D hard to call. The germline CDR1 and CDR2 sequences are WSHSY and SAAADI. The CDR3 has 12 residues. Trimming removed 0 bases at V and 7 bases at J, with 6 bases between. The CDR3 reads CASSESAVEAFF. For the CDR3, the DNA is TGCGCCAGCAGTGAGTCGGCAGTTGAAGCTTTCTTT.

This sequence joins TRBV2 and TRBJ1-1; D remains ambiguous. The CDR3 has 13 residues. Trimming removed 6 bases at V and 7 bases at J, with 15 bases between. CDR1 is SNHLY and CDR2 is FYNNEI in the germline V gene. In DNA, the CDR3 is TGTGCCAGCAGACCCTGGGAGGAGGGTGAAGCTTTCTTT. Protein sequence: CASRPWEEGEAFF.

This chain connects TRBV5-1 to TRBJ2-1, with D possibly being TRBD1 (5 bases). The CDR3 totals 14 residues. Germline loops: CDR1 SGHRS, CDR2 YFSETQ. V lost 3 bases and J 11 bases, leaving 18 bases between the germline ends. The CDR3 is CASSWIQGTTQQFF. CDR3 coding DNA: TGCGCCAGCAGCTGGATCCAGGGAACCACTCAGCAGTTCTTC.

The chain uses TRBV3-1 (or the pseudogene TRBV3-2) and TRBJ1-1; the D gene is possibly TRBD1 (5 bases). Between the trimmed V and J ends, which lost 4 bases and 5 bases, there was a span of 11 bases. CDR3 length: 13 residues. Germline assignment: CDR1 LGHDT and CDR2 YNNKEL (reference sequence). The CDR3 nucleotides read TGTGCCAGCAGCCTCGGCGACAGAACTGAAGCTTTCTTT. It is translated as CASSLGDRTEAFF.

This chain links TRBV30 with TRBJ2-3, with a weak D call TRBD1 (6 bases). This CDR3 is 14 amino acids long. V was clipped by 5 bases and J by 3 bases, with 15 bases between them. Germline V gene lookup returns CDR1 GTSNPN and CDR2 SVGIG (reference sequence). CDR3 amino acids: CAWARGSSTDTQYF. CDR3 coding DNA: TGTGCCTGGGCGAGGGGGAGTAGTACAGATACGCAGTATTTT.

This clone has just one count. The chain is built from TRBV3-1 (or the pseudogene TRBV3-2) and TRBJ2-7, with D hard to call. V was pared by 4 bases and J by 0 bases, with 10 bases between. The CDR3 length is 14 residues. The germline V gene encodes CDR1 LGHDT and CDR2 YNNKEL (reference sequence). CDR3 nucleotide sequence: TGTGCCAGCAGCCCGCGAGACACCTCCTACGAGCAGTACTTC. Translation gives CASSPRDTSYEQYF.

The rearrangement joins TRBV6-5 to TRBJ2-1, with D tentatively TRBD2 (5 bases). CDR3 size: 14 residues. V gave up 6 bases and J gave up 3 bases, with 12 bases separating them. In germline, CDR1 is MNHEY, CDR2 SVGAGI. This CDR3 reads CASRPRSGYNEQFF. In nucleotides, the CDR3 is TGTGCCAGCAGGCCCCGGAGCGGCTACAATGAGCAGTTCTTC.

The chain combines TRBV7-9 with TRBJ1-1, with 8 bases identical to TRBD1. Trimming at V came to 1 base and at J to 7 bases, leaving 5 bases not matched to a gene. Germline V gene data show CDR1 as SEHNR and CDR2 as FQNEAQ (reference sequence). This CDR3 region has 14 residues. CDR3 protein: CASSLDGTGVEAFF. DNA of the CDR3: TGTGCCAGCAGCTTAGATGGGACAGGAGTTGAAGCTTTCTTT.

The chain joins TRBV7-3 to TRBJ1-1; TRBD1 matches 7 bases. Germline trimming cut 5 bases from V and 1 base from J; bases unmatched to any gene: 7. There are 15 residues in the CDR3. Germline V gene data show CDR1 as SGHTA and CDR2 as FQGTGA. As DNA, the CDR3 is TGTGCCAGCAGCCAGGGGGTCGCCTCGAACACTGAAGCTTTCTTT. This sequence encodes CASSQGVASNTEAFF. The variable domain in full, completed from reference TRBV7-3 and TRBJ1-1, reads GAGVSQTPSNKVTEKGKYVELRCDPISGHTALYWYRQSLGQGPEFLIYFQGTGAADDSGLPNDRFFAVRPEGSVSTLKIQRTERGDSAVYLCASSQGVASNTEAFFGQGTRLTVV.

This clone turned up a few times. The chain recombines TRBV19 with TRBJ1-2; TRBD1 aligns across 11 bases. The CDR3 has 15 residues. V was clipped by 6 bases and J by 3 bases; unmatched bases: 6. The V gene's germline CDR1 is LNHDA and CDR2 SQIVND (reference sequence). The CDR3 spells CASSQSGQGDYGYTF. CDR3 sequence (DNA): TGTGCCAGTAGCCAATCGGGACAGGGGGACTATGGCTACACCTTC.

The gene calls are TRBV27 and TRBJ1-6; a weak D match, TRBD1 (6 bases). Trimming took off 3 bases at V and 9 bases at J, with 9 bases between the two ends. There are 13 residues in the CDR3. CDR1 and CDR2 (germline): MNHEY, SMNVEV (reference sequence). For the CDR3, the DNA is TGTGCCAGCAGTTTGAACAGGGTTTCACCCCTCCACTTT. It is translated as CASSLNRVSPLHF.

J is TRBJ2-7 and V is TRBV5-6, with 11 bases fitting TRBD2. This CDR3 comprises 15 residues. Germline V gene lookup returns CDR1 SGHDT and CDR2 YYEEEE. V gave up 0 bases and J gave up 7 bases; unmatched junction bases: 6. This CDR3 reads CASSLGLAGGWEQYF. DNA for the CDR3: TGTGCCAGCAGCTTGGGGCTAGCGGGGGGATGGGAGCAGTACTTC.

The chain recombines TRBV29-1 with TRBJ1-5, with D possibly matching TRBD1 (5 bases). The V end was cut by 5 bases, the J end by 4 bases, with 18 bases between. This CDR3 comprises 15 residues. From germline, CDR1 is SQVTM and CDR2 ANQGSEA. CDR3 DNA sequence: TGCAGCGTTAACCGGAGCGCGGGGGGAAATCAGCCCCAGCATTTT. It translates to CSVNRSAGGNQPQHF.

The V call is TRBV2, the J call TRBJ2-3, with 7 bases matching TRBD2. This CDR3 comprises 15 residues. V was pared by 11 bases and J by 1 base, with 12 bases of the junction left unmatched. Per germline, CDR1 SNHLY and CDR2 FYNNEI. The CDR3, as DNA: TGTGCCCCAAACGGCAGCGGGACCCGCACAGATACGCAGTATTTT. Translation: CAPNGSGTRTDTQYF. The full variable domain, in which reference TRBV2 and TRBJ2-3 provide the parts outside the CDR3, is EPEVTQTPSHQVTQMGQEVILRCVPISNHLYFYWYRQILGQKVEFLVSFYNNEISEKSEIFDDQFSVERPDGSNFTLKIRSTKLEDSAMYFCAPNGSGTRTDTQYFGPGTRLTVL.

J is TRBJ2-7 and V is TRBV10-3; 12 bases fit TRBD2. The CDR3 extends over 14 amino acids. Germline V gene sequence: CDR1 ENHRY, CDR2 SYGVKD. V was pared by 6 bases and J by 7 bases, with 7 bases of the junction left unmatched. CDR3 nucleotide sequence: TGTGCCATCAGCGGGACTAGCGGGTCGGGTGAGCAGTACTTC. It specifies CAISGTSGSGEQYF.

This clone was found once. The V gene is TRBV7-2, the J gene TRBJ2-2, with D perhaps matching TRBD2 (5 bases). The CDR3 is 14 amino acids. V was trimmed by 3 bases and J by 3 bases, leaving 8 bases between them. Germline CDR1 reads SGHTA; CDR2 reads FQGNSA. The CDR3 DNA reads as TGTGCCAGCAGCTTTGGACTTTACACCGGGGAGCTGTTTTTT. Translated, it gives CASSFGLYTGELFF.

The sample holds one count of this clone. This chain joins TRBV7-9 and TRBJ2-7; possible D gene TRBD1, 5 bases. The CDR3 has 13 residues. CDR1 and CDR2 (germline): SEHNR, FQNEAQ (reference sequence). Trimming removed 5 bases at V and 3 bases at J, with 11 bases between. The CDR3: CASSTTEHYEQYF. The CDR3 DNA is TGTGCCAGCAGCACGACAGAGCACTACGAGCAGTACTTC.

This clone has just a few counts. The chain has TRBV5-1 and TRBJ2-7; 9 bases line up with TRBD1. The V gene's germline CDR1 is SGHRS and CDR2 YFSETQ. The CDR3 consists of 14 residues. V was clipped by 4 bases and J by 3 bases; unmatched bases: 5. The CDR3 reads CASSNRDRDYEQYF. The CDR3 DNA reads TGCGCCAGCAGCAACCGGGACAGGGACTACGAGCAGTACTTC.

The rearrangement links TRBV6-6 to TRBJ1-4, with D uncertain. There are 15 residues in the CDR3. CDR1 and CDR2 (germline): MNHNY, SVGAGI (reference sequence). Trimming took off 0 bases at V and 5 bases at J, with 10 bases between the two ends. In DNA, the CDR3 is TGTGCCAGCAGTTACTCGACTGTCCTCAATGAAAAACTGTTTTTT. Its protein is CASSYSTVLNEKLFF.

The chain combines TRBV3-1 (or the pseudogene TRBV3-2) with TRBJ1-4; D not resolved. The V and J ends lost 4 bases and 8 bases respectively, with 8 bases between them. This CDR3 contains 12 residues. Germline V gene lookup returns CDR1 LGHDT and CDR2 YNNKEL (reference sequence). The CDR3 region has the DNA TGTGCCAGCAGCCTAAGCCGGGAAAAACTGTTTTTT. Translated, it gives CASSLSREKLFF.

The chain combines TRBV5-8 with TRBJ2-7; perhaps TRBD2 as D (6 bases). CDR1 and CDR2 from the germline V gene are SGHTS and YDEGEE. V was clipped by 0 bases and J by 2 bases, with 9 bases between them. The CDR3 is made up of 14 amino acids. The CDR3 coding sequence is TGTGCCAGCAGCTTGGAACTAGCCACCTACGAGCAGTACTTC. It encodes CASSLELATYEQYF.